This is a list of T cell receptor beta chains from one sample in a study of metastatic and nonmetastatic thyroid tumors. With MiXCR, TCRdb reprocessed the PCR reads. The sample records 30,000 or so clones, around 32% being singletons. The sequenced sample consisted of blood. The receptors were sampled from a female donor with papillary thyroid cancer or a benign thyroid nodule (not recorded which). Some clones in this sample may be carry-over from other donors' samples. CDR3s include the opening cysteine and the closing phenylalanine or tryptophan. Fields, in order: D gene, clone size, J gene, V gene, CDR3 protein, CDR3 DNA. D genes are given only for firm matches. Size is stated for part of the rows, as once, few or many counts, or as a class when the clone is expanded.

D gene: -
clone size: medium-sized
J gene: TRBJ1-2
V gene: TRBV5-1
CDR3 protein: CASSLGVGDYGYTF
CDR3 DNA: TGCGCCAGCAGCTTAGGCGTCGGCGACTATGGCTACACCTTC

D gene: -
clone size: -
J gene: TRBJ1-5
V gene: TRBV6-5
CDR3 protein: CASSYSAQGNQPQHF
CDR3 DNA: TGTGCCAGCAGTTACTCGGCACAGGGAAATCAGCCCCAGCATTTC

D gene: TRBD2
clone size: many
J gene: TRBJ2-5
V gene: TRBV20-1
CDR3 protein: CSARGGWREGRETQYF
CDR3 DNA: TGCAGTGCTAGAGGAGGGTGGCGGGAGGGCCGGGAGACCCAGTACTTC

D gene: -
clone size: -
J gene: TRBJ2-2
V gene: TRBV7-9
CDR3 protein: CASSFGGAGELFF
CDR3 DNA: TGTGCCAGCAGCTTCGGTGGTGCCGGGGAGCTGTTTTTT

D gene: TRBD1
clone size: -
J gene: TRBJ2-7
V gene: TRBV2
CDR3 protein: CASSTGAYEQYF
CDR3 DNA: TGTGCCAGCAGCACAGGGGCCTACGAGCAGTACTTC

D gene: -
clone size: many
J gene: TRBJ1-2
V gene: TRBV28
CDR3 protein: CASSSRQKNAYGYTF
CDR3 DNA: TGTGCCAGCAGTTCCCGACAGAAGAATGCCTATGGCTACACCTTC

D gene: TRBD2
clone size: -
J gene: TRBJ2-1
V gene: TRBV7-6
CDR3 protein: CASSLFAGGPSEQFF
CDR3 DNA: TGTGCCAGCAGCTTATTTGCGGGAGGGCCTAGTGAGCAGTTCTTC

D gene: -
clone size: -
J gene: TRBJ2-1
V gene: TRBV11-2
CDR3 protein: CASSSRDSCWHEQFF
CDR3 DNA: TGTGCCAGCAGCTCACGGGACTCCTGTTGGCATGAGCAGTTCTTC

D gene: -
clone size: once
J gene: TRBJ1-5
V gene: TRBV19
CDR3 protein: CASSILGTFSNQPQHF
CDR3 DNA: TGTGCCAGTAGTATACTAGGGACATTCAGCAATCAGCCCCAGCATTTT

D gene: -
clone size: many
J gene: TRBJ1-1
V gene: TRBV5-1
CDR3 protein: CASSLGSGTGEAFF
CDR3 DNA: TGCGCCAGCAGCTTGGGCAGCGGGACGGGTGAAGCTTTCTTT

D gene: -
clone size: -
J gene: TRBJ2-1
V gene: TRBV12-3/TRBV12-4
CDR3 protein: CACSFGGVSNEQFF
CDR3 DNA: TGTGCCTGCAGTTTCGGCGGGGTCTCCAATGAGCAGTTCTTC

D gene: -
clone size: -
J gene: TRBJ1-2
V gene: TRBV28
CDR3 protein: CASRARQDGSGYTF
CDR3 DNA: TGTGCCAGCAGAGCGCGGCAGGACGGTAGTGGCTACACGTTC

D gene: -
clone size: many
J gene: TRBJ2-7
V gene: TRBV15
CDR3 protein: CATSDPGQASSYEQYF
CDR3 DNA: TGTGCCACCAGCGACCCGGGGCAGGCTTCCTCCTACGAGCAGTACTTC

D gene: TRBD2
clone size: medium-sized
J gene: TRBJ2-7
V gene: TRBV2
CDR3 protein: CASRLAAYEQYF
CDR3 DNA: TGTGCCAGCAGACTAGCGGCCTACGAGCAGTACTTC

D gene: TRBD2
clone size: medium-sized
J gene: TRBJ2-2
V gene: TRBV7-8
CDR3 protein: CASSLCFGGTGGTTGELFF
CDR3 DNA: TGTGCCAGCAGCTTGTGTTTTGGCGGAACCGGGGGGACCACCGGGGAGCTGTTTTTT

D gene: -
clone size: -
J gene: TRBJ2-1
V gene: TRBV27
CDR3 protein: CASSLISGSYNEQLF
CDR3 DNA: TGTGCCAGCAGTTTAATATCGGGCTCCTACAATGAGCAGCTCTTC

D gene: TRBD2
clone size: few
J gene: TRBJ2-3
V gene: TRBV4-2
CDR3 protein: CASSLDWCLAGGSTDTQYF
CDR3 DNA: TGTGCCAGCAGCCTCGATTGGTGTCTAGCGGGAGGTTCCACAGATACGCAGTATTTT

D gene: TRBD2
clone size: -
J gene: TRBJ2-1
V gene: TRBV19
CDR3 protein: CASKVLAGALGQFF
CDR3 DNA: TGTGCCAGTAAGGTCCTAGCGGGAGCTCTCGGGCAGTTCTTC

D gene: TRBD2
clone size: many
J gene: TRBJ2-5
V gene: TRBV20-1
CDR3 protein: CSARASGKETQYF
CDR3 DNA: TGCAGTGCTAGAGCTAGCGGGAAAGAGACCCAGTACTTC

D gene: -
clone size: medium-sized
J gene: TRBJ1-2
V gene: TRBV28
CDR3 protein: CASSSVAATTYGYTF
CDR3 DNA: TGTGCCAGCAGTTCGGTTGCGGCCACCACTTATGGCTACACCTTC

D gene: -
clone size: many
J gene: TRBJ2-1
V gene: TRBV19
CDR3 protein: CASGKGLLNEQFF
CDR3 DNA: TGTGCCAGTGGGAAGGGACTTCTCAATGAGCAGTTCTTC

D gene: TRBD2
clone size: -
J gene: TRBJ2-7
V gene: TRBV6-1
CDR3 protein: CASKYARLAAYEHYF
CDR3 DNA: TGTGCCAGCAAATACGCTAGACTAGCGGCCTACGAGCATTACTTC

D gene: TRBD1
clone size: many
J gene: TRBJ1-1
V gene: TRBV7-9
CDR3 protein: CASSDSSGGGTEAFF
CDR3 DNA: TGTGCCAGCAGCGATTCTTCAGGGGGGGGAACTGAAGCTTTCTTT

D gene: TRBD2
clone size: many
J gene: TRBJ2-1
V gene: TRBV19
CDR3 protein: CASNFRGGSSYNEQFF
CDR3 DNA: TGTGCCAGTAACTTTCGGGGGGGAAGCTCCTACAATGAGCAGTTCTTC

D gene: -
clone size: few
J gene: TRBJ1-2
V gene: TRBV20-1
CDR3 protein: CSAGAGTSFEGYTF
CDR3 DNA: TGCAGTGCTGGCGCCGGGACGTCGTTTGAAGGCTACACCTTC

D gene: TRBD2
clone size: few
J gene: TRBJ2-1
V gene: TRBV6-7
CDR3 protein: CASSNLGTRHYNEQFF
CDR3 DNA: TGTGCCAGCAGTAACCTCGGGACTAGGCACTACAATGAGCAGTTCTTC

D gene: TRBD2
clone size: many
J gene: TRBJ2-1
V gene: TRBV20-1
CDR3 protein: CSARDGTRDNEQFF
CDR3 DNA: TGCAGTGCTAGAGATGGGACTAGGGACAATGAGCAGTTCTTC

D gene: -
clone size: -
J gene: TRBJ2-1
V gene: TRBV5-1
CDR3 protein: CASSLVGTAAEQFF
CDR3 DNA: TGCGCCAGCAGCTTAGTCGGGACGGCTGCTGAGCAGTTCTTC

D gene: -
clone size: few
J gene: TRBJ1-4
V gene: TRBV11-2
CDR3 protein: CASSLAGNEKLFF
CDR3 DNA: TGTGCCAGCAGCTTAGCTGGGAATGAAAAACTGTTTTTT

D gene: -
clone size: few
J gene: TRBJ2-7
V gene: TRBV27
CDR3 protein: CASSPRGSYEQYF
CDR3 DNA: TGTGCCAGCAGTCCCCGGGGATCCTACGAGCAGTACTTC

D gene: TRBD2
clone size: -
J gene: TRBJ2-1
V gene: TRBV11-3
CDR3 protein: CASSSISGRGREQFF
CDR3 DNA: TGTGCCAGCAGCTCCATTAGCGGGAGGGGCAGGGAGCAGTTCTTC

D gene: -
clone size: many
J gene: TRBJ1-2
V gene: TRBV10-3
CDR3 protein: CATGGDSAAYGYTF
CDR3 DNA: TGTGCCACAGGAGGGGACTCGGCTGCTTATGGCTACACCTTC